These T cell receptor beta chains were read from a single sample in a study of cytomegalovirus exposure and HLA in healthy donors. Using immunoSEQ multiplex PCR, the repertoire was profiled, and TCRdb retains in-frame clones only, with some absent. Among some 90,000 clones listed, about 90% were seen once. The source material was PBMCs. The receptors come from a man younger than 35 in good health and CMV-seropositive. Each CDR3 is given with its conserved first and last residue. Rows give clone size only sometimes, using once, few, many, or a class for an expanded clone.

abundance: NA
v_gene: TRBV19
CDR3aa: CASSYALAGGPDTQYF

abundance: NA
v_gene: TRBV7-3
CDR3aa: CASSLIFSRDSAYYGYTF

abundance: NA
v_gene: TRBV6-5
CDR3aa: CASSYYSGGKNIQYF

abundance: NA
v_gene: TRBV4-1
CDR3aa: CASSQVGIGVGGSAREQYF

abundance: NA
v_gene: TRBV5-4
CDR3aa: CASSLTVASGTGIQYF

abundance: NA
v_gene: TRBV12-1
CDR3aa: CASSFWWPTYEQYF

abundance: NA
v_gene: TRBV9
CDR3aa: CASSATGQAAGNTIYF

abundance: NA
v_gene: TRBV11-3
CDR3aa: CASKGSGTGEQFF

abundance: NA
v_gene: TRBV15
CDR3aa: CATSRVSGQANTGELFF

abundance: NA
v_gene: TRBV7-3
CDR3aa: CASSPNGQGTGNTIYF

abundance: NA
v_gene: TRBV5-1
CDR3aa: CASSFSGSSPGELFF

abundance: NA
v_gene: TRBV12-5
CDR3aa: CASGRLAGENLGVEQFF

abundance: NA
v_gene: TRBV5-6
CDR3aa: CASSFITPAPRETQYF

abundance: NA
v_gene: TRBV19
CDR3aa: CASSIRGAGGTRGYGYTF

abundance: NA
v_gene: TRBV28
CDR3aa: CASSNRQGSVYGYTF

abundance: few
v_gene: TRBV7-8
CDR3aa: CASSLARNQPQHF

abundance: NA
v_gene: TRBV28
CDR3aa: CASRKQGASGLSNQPQHF

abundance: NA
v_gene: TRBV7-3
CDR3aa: CASSLLVLAGGATDTQYF

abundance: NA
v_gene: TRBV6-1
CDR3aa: CASSPRNNEQFF

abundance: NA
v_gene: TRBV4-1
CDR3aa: CASSQDGWDRGAYGYTF

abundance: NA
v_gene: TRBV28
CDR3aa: CASSRAQGAPNEKLFF

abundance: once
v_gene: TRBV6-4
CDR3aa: CASSLDREDEQYF

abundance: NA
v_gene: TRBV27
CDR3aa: CASSRTWAVGGREHNEQFF

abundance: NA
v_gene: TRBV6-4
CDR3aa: CASREMLRQGSYNEQFF

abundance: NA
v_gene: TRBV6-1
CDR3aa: CASSEGLALYNEQFF

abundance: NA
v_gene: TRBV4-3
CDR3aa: CASSQDTPFSSGANVLTF

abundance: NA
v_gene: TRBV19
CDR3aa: CASSPRGLAGSSYNEQFF

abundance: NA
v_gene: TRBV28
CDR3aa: CASSQRRGRNTGELFF

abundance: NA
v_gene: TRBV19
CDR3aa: CASRIGSKETQYF

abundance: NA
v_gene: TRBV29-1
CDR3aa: CSVEAGPNQPQHF

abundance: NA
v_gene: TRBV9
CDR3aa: CASGPRGTGELFF

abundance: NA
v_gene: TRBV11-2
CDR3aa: CASSLDSYGGATLGQETQYF

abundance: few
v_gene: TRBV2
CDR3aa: CASGTEKQDTEAFF

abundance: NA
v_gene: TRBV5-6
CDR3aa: CASSGEDIPYEQYF

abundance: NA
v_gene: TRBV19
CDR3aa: CASSEASPPHYGYTF

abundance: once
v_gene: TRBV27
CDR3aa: CASSGQGLRMNTEAFF

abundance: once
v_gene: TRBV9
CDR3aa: CASSVRTSRITDTQYF

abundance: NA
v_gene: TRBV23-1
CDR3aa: CASSQLFPGMVFLLGGSADEQFF

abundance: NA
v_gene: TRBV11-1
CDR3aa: CASSRQGINEQYF

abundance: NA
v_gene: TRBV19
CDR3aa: CASSIQGATNTEAFF

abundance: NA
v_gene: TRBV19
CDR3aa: CASSTHGQAPSYEAFF

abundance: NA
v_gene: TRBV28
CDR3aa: CASSFSSAGGLDEQFF

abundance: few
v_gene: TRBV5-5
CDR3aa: CASSPNYRDRAGYTF

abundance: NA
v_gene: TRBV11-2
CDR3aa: CASSLGLTGSNQPQHF

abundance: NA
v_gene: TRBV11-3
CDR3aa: CASSLGPKTNTEAFF

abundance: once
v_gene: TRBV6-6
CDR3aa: CASSSDRQYGNTIYF

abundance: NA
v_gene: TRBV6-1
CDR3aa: CASSEPGNQPQHF

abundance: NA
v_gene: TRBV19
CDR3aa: CASHQGANGNTIYF

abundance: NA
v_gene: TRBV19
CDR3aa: CASSNEGDYGYTF

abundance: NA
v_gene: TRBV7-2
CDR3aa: CASSLGSVEQFF

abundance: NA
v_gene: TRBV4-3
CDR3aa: CASSQDSVGNGRNEQFF

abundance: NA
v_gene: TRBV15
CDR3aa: CATALSSGANVLTF

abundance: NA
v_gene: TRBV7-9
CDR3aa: CASSFTSYGQFF

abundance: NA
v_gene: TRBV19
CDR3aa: CASSPSGGTEAFF

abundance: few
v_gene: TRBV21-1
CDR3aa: CASSKGLAGEVGETQYF

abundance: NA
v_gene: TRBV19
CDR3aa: CASGRGGQSYEQYF

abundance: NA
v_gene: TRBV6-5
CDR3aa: CASSYSAAQGGYEQYF

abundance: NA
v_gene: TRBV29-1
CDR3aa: CRLESGRRPEYTQYF